This passage covers 31 T cell receptor beta chains from one sample sequenced in a study of blood T cells in healthy people across ages. It was with a sample-barcoded 5' primer and a J-beta primer mix that a second PCR of about 6 to 12 cycles was run. One entry per CDR3 protein results from TCRdb running MiXCR on the 5' RACE reads. The table has 1.4 million to 1.5 million distinct CDR3 sequences, 42% seen once. Sequencing was performed on blood. These receptors were collected from a woman under 30 in good health.

This clonotype was counted a few times. The chain combines TRBV20-1 with TRBJ1-2, with D perhaps TRBD1 (6 bases). Trimming removed 1 base at V and 8 bases at J, with 14 bases between. CDR3 length: 13 amino acids. The germline V gene has CDR1 DFQATT and CDR2 SNEGSKA (reference sequence). For the CDR3, the DNA is TGCAGTGCTAGAGGGGGGGGCTCTGACGGCTACACCTTC. Protein product: CSARGGGSDGYTF.

This clonotype was observed a handful of times. The chain is built from TRBV2 and TRBJ2-3; TRBD2 agrees at 13 bases. Germline V gene data show CDR1 as SNHLY and CDR2 as FYNNEI. Trimming cost V 1 base and J 3 bases; bases outside gene matches: 4. The CDR3 is made up of 17 amino acids. CDR3: CASSEGGTSGTTDTQYF. CDR3 bases: TGTGCCAGCAGTGAAGGGGGGACTAGCGGGACGACAGATACGCAGTATTTT. Filled out from reference TRBV2 and TRBJ2-3, the complete variable domain reads EPEVTQTPSHQVTQMGQEVILRCVPISNHLYFYWYRQILGQKVEFLVSFYNNEISEKSEIFDDQFSVERPDGSNFTLKIRSTKLEDSAMYFCASSEGGTSGTTDTQYFGPGTRLTVL.

The genes are TRBV28 and TRBJ1-4, with 7 bases lining up with TRBD1. CDR1 is MDHEN, CDR2 SYDVKM, per germline. This CDR3 spans 14 amino acids. Unmatched junction bases numbered 7, after V lost 5 bases and J lost 7 bases. The CDR3: CASSAGQNPEKLFF. Here the CDR3 DNA reads TGTGCCAGCAGTGCGGGACAGAACCCTGAAAAACTGTTTTTT. Complete variable domain (other parts from reference TRBV28 and TRBJ1-4): DVKVTQSSRYLVKRTGEKVFLECVQDMDHENMFWYRQDPGLGLRLIYFSYDVKMKEKGDIPEGYSVSREKKERFSLILESASTNQTSMYLCASSAGQNPEKLFFGSGTQLSVL.

The CDR3 loop reads CASSHPGVRETQYF. Here the CDR3 DNA reads TGTGCCAGCAGCCACCCAGGGGTTAGAGAGACCCAGTACTTC. The chain recombines TRBV7-2 with TRBJ2-5, with D possibly matching TRBD1 (6 bases). The CDR3 spans 14 residues. With 5 bases removed from V and 4 bases from J, the gap between germline ends came to 14 bases. From germline, CDR1 is SGHTA and CDR2 FQGNSA.

The chain couples TRBV7-2 to TRBJ2-5; D call uncertain. Germline values: CDR1 SGHTA, CDR2 FQGNSA. V was shortened by 5 bases and J by 5 bases, with 12 bases between the two germline ends. The CDR3 length is 13 residues. In nucleotides, the CDR3 is TGTGCCAGCAGCCTGGCCATTTGGGAGACCCAGTACTTC. Residues: CASSLAIWETQYF.

This clonotype was recorded a few times. The J gene is TRBJ1-5, the V gene TRBV15; TRBD1 agrees at 7 bases. The junction had 11 bases not matched to a gene; V was cut back by 2 bases and J by 4 bases. The CDR3 loop spans 17 amino acids. The germline gives CDR1 LNHNV, CDR2 YYDKDF (reference sequence). In nucleotides, the CDR3 is TGTGCCACCAGCAGACCGGCTACAGGGGTAAGAAATCAGCCCCAGCATTTT. As protein: CATSRPATGVRNQPQHF.

V gene TRBV20-1 combines with J gene TRBJ2-1; TRBD2 is a possible D gene (5 bases). Between the trimmed V and J ends, which lost 7 bases and 7 bases, there was a span of 14 bases. This CDR3 comprises 12 residues. Germline CDR1 reads DFQATT; CDR2 reads SNEGSKA (reference sequence). The CDR3 is CSVSVGPNEQFF. As DNA, the CDR3 is TGCAGTGTTAGCGTAGGTCCAAATGAGCAGTTCTTC.

V is TRBV28 and J is TRBJ2-6, with D tentatively TRBD2 (5 bases). V was pared by 6 bases and J by 0 bases, with 9 bases between. Germline assignment: CDR1 MDHEN and CDR2 SYDVKM. The CDR3 covers 15 residues. The CDR3 DNA is TGTGCCAGCAGGTCCCGGGGCTCTGGGGCCAACGTCCTGACTTTC. It encodes CASRSRGSGANVLTF.

This clonotype has a handful of counts. The gene calls are TRBV3-1 and TRBJ2-1; TRBD2 aligns across 7 bases. The CDR3 contains 15 residues. Trimming cost V 3 bases and J 5 bases; bases outside gene matches: 7. Germline V CDR1 and CDR2: LGHDT, YNNKEL (reference sequence). CDR3 sequence reads: CASSHTSETNNEQFF. The CDR3 region has the DNA TGTGCCAGCAGCCATACTAGCGAGACAAACAATGAGCAGTTCTTC.

V usage is TRBV5-1 and J usage is TRBJ2-1, with unresolved D. In germline, CDR1 is SGHRS, CDR2 YFSETQ. CDR3 length: 14 amino acids. V lost 5 bases and J lost 6, with 15 bases in between. The DNA of the CDR3 is TGCGCCAGCAGTCGAACTTTCAGAATCAATGAGCAGTTCTTC. The encoded protein is CASSRTFRINEQFF.

The gene calls are TRBV15 and TRBJ2-2; no clear D. Germline loops: CDR1 LNHNV, CDR2 YYDKDF (reference sequence). There are 14 residues in the CDR3. V shed 5 bases and J shed 5 bases, with 12 bases lying between them. The CDR3 loop reads CATSVALGTGELFF. CDR3 DNA: TGTGCCACCAGCGTTGCCTTGGGAACCGGGGAGCTGTTTTTT.

This CDR3 reads CASSVGGRGLNTEAFF. The CDR3 coding sequence is TGTGCCAGCAGCGTAGGGGGGAGGGGGTTGAACACTGAAGCTTTCTTT. The J gene is TRBJ1-1, the V gene TRBV9, with D possibly TRBD1 on 6 matching bases. The V and J ends lost 0 bases and 0 bases respectively, with 12 bases between them. From germline, CDR1 is SGDLS and CDR2 YYNGEE. CDR3 length: 16 residues.

This clonotype was counted only a few times. The CDR3 DNA reads TGTGCCACCAGCAGGTGGGACGAGCAGTACTTC. Translation gives CATSRWDEQYF. The genes are TRBV15 and TRBJ2-7; D remains unclear. Germline loops: CDR1 LNHNV, CDR2 YYDKDF (reference sequence). V lost 3 bases and J 5 bases, leaving 5 bases between the germline ends. The CDR3 is made up of 11 amino acids.

This clonotype occurred a few times. This sequence joins TRBV6-6 and TRBJ1-1; D might be TRBD1 (6 bases). CDR3 length: 15 amino acids. The germline V gene has CDR1 MNHNY and CDR2 SVGAGI (reference sequence). V was shortened by 2 bases and J by 1 base, with 11 bases between the two germline ends. CDR3 DNA: TGTGCCAGCAGTTACACCGGGACACCGAACACTGAAGCTTTCTTT. Translating gives CASSYTGTPNTEAFF.

The V call is TRBV28, the J call TRBJ2-7; no definite D call. The V and J ends lost 2 bases and 0 bases respectively, with 11 bases between them. The CDR3 covers 15 residues. The germline V gene encodes CDR1 MDHEN and CDR2 SYDVKM. CDR3 bases: TGTGCCAGCAGTTTAGGAACGGAGCGCTCCTACGAGCAGTACTTC. The encoded protein is CASSLGTERSYEQYF.

The sample holds a few counts of this clonotype. Given a much more abundant clone one base away, this may be a read error. V and J are TRBV12-3 or TRBV12-4 and TRBJ2-7; TRBD1 agrees at 7 bases. The CDR3 spans 13 residues. V dropped 6 bases and J dropped 3; count of bases not matched to a gene: 5. The DNA of the CDR3 is TGTGCCAGCAGCTACAGGGGAGTCTACGAGCAGTACTTC. Residues: CASSYRGVYEQYF.

In its sample, this clonotype was seen a few times. The rearrangement uses TRBV6-6 and TRBJ2-1; TRBD2 matches at 8 bases. The CDR3 has 15 amino acids. Trimming removed 2 bases from V and 10 bases from J; junction bases left unmatched: 10. The germline V gene encodes CDR1 MNHNY and CDR2 SVGAGI (reference sequence). The CDR3 region has the DNA TGTGCCAGCAGTTACCGGGACGACGGGGGGGTGGAGCAGTTCTTC. This encodes CASSYRDDGGVEQFF.

The sample holds many counts of this clonotype. V and J are TRBV6-5 and TRBJ2-2; D not resolved. Looked up from germline, CDR1 is MNHEY and CDR2 is SVGAGI. Trimming cost V 0 bases and J 6 bases, with 2 bases left between them. The CDR3 is 12 residues long. The CDR3: CASSYSAGELFF. CDR3 bases: TGTGCCAGCAGTTACTCGGCCGGGGAGCTGTTTTTT.

This clonotype was counted only a few times. The chain couples TRBV20-1 to TRBJ2-5, with TRBD2 identical over 10 bases. The end of the DNA is better explained by TRBJ2-7, so the J call may be wrong. Germline CDR1 DFQATT, CDR2 SNEGSKA (reference sequence). The CDR3 spans 14 residues. In nucleotides, the CDR3 is TGCAGTGCGGGAGGACTAGCGGCCCGCAGCGAGCAGTACTTC. Its translation is CSAGGLAARSEQYF.

This chain joins TRBV6-1 and TRBJ1-1; 7 nucleotides align to TRBD1. Germline V gives CDR1 MNHNS, CDR2 SASEGT. This CDR3 has 16 amino acids. V trimming: 0 bases; J trimming: 5 bases; junction bases outside the gene matches: 9. CDR3 region: CASSEAAAGGGTEAFF. The CDR3 DNA reads TGTGCCAGCAGTGAAGCCGCGGCAGGGGGGGGGACTGAAGCTTTCTTT.

The chain carries TRBV6-1 and TRBJ1-1; D is unclear. Trimming took 1 base from V and 4 from J, leaving 7 bases between them. CDR3 size: 13 residues. CDR1 and CDR2 (germline): MNHNS, SASEGT. The CDR3 coding sequence is TGTGCCAGCAGTGAAGGGGTGTCCACTGAAGCTTTCTTT. Translation: CASSEGVSTEAFF.

This clonotype was detected once. The rearrangement joins TRBV7-2 to TRBJ2-5; 12 bases map to TRBD2. In germline, CDR1 is SGHTA, CDR2 FQGNSA. V shed 4 bases and J 11 bases; nucleotides not matched to a gene: 20. The CDR3 totals 18 residues. The CDR3 DNA reads as TGTGCCAGCAGCTCCGGGCGGACTAGCGGGGTTATATACAATGAGCAGTACTTC. Its translation is CASSSGRTSGVIYNEQYF.

Worth noting for this clonotype: The germline gene is not matched at one end of the junction; a read error may be the cause. The rearrangement uses TRBV10-1 and TRBJ2-7; 7 bases align to TRBD1. The germline gives CDR1 WNHNN, CDR2 SYGVQD (reference sequence). CDR3 length: 16 residues. CDR3 sequence: CASGESRDRRTYEQYF. CDR3 nucleotides: TGCGCCAGCGGTGAGTCGAGGGACAGACGAACCTACGAGCAGTACTTC.

This clonotype was seen a few times. The CDR3 sequence: CASRTSGGGNEQFF. As DNA, the CDR3 is TGTGCCAGCAGGACTAGCGGGGGGGGTAATGAGCAGTTCTTC. The genes are TRBV12-3 or TRBV12-4 and TRBJ2-1; TRBD2 aligns across 14 bases. The CDR3 has 14 residues. V shed 6 bases, J shed 7 bases, and the junction held 2 bases outside the gene matches.

In this sample, this clonotype turned up a few times. This chain uses TRBV7-9 with TRBJ1-4, with D possibly TRBD1 on 5 matching bases. This CDR3 is built from 15 residues. V was cut by 4 bases and J by 3 bases, with 12 bases left in between. Germline V lookup: CDR1 SEHNR, CDR2 FQNEAQ (reference sequence). CDR3 coding DNA: TGTGCCAGCAGCTCCTTGGTGGGGGCTAATGAAAAACTGTTTTTT. This gives the protein CASSSLVGANEKLFF.

The chain carries TRBV7-8 and TRBJ2-1, with 13 bases lining up with TRBD2. There are 15 residues in the CDR3. Trimming took 5 bases from V and 7 from J; bases not matched to a gene: 5. Germline V gives CDR1 SGHVS, CDR2 FQNEAQ. For the CDR3, the DNA is TGTGCCAGCAGCCGGACTAGCGGGAGATCAAATGAGCAGTTCTTC. The encoded protein is CASSRTSGRSNEQFF.

The chain recombines TRBV7-9 with TRBJ1-2; D remains unclear. The V gene's germline CDR1 is SEHNR and CDR2 FQNEAQ (reference sequence). This CDR3 contains 15 residues. V was cut by 2 bases and J by 2 bases, with 12 bases left in between. The CDR3 loop is CASSLKAGGNYGYTF. The DNA of the CDR3 is TGTGCCAGCAGCTTAAAAGCCGGTGGAAACTATGGCTACACCTTC.

The chain has TRBV4-2 and TRBJ2-2, with D perhaps given as TRBD1 or TRBD2 (5 bases each). The CDR3 spans 15 residues. From germline, CDR1 is LGHNA and CDR2 YNFKEQ. V dropped 7 bases and J dropped 5 bases, with 17 bases sitting between them. Here the CDR3 DNA reads TGTGCCAGCACCCGGGAAGGGGCAGGGACCGGGGAGCTGTTTTTT. Amino acids: CASTREGAGTGELFF.

The chain couples TRBV7-6 to TRBJ1-2; D is unresolved. V was trimmed by 1 base and J by 2 bases, leaving 17 bases between them. CDR1 and CDR2 (germline): SGHVS, FNYEAQ. The CDR3 contains 17 residues. The chain's CDR3 is CASSLGGSASRNYGYTF. DNA for the CDR3: TGTGCCAGCAGCTTAGGAGGGTCGGCCAGCAGAAACTATGGCTACACCTTC.

The rearrangement uses TRBV12-3 or TRBV12-4 and TRBJ2-1, with a possible D match to TRBD1 (6 bases). V was trimmed by 3 bases and J by 6 bases, leaving 15 bases between them. The length of the CDR3 is 15 residues. CDR3 in amino acids: CASSFGQGKFNEQFF. The CDR3 DNA reads TGTGCCAGCAGTTTCGGGCAGGGGAAGTTCAATGAGCAGTTCTTC.

The V call is TRBV7-9, the J call TRBJ2-3, with TRBD2 identical over 7 bases. Germline-derived CDR1 and CDR2 are SEHNR and FQNEAQ (reference sequence). The V segment lost 1 base and the J segment 2 bases; nucleotides outside the gene matches: 6. The CDR3 spans 16 residues. The chain's CDR3 is CASSLGLAEITDTQYF. The CDR3 DNA reads TGTGCCAGCAGCTTAGGCCTAGCGGAGATCACAGATACGCAGTATTTT. The whole variable domain, filled in from reference TRBV7-9 and TRBJ2-3, reads DTGVSQNPRHKITKRGQNVTFRCDPISEHNRLYWYRQTLGQGPEFLTYFQNEAQLEKSRLLSDRFSAERPKGSFSTLEIQRTEQGDSAMYLCASSLGLAEITDTQYFGPGTRLTVL.